A single sample is the source of the 22 T cell receptor beta chains below, sequenced in a study of OX40 agonist ivuxolimab in advanced cancers. Profiled with immunoSEQ multiplex PCR; TCRdb holds only in-frame clones, not every one. The repertoire holds about 62,000 clones, approximately 80% seen once, with 3.5% to 4% in the top ten. Sequenced material: CD4+ or CD8+ T cells sorted from blood, taken in a trial of the OX40 agonist ivuxolimab. The receptors were gathered from an adult with an advanced solid tumor such as melanoma, head and neck, liver or kidney cancer.

This clone turned up a few times. The chain recombines TRBV30 with TRBJ1-5, with TRBD1 matching 7 bases. The CDR3 is 14 amino acids. Germline CDR1 is GTSNPN and CDR2 is SVGIG (reference sequence). Trimming took 0 bases from V and 5 from J; bases not matched to a gene: 4. The CDR3 sequence: CAWSVEGAYQPQHF. CDR3 in DNA: TGTGCCTGGAGTGTGGAGGGGGCGTATCAGCCCCAGCATTTT.

The rearrangement uses TRBV5-4 and TRBJ2-1, with 7 bases fitting TRBD2. Germline CDR1 SGHNT, CDR2 YYREEE (reference sequence). Trimming cost V 4 bases and J 0 bases; bases outside gene matches: 16. The CDR3 length is 19 residues. DNA for the CDR3: TGTGCCAGCAGCGGCCTGGGACTACCCCGTTTCAGCTCCTACAATGAGCAGTTCTTC. Its translation is CASSGLGLPRFSSYNEQFF.

CDR3 loop: CASRAKGGRDTQYF. The CDR3 DNA is TGTGCCAGCAGGGCGAAAGGGGGACGAGATACGCAGTATTTT. The genes are TRBV7-9 and TRBJ2-3; D is perhaps TRBD1 (6 bases). The V end was cut by 6 bases, the J end by 5 bases, with 15 bases between. This CDR3 region has 14 residues. The germline gives CDR1 SEHNR, CDR2 FQNEAQ (reference sequence). The complete variable domain, with remaining parts taken from reference TRBV7-9 and TRBJ2-3, reads DTGVSQNPRHKITKRGQNVTFRCDPISEHNRLYWYRQTLGQGPEFLTYFQNEAQLEKSRLLSDRFSAERPKGSFSTLEIQRTEQGDSAMYLCASRAKGGRDTQYFGPGTRLTVL.

The chain uses TRBV14 and TRBJ2-5; D is unclear. The better agreement between TRBJ2-7 and the DNA end casts doubt on the J call. The germline V gene has CDR1 SGHDN and CDR2 FVKESK. CDR3 size: 18 residues. The CDR3 protein is CASSQGWGRQERTYEQYF. CDR3 DNA sequence: TGTGCCAGCAGCCAAGGATGGGGTCGGCAGGAGAGAACCTACGAGCAGTACTTC.

The V and J genes are TRBV6-1 and TRBJ1-5; tentative D call: TRBD1 (5 bases). The CDR3 extends over 15 amino acids. Trimming removed 10 bases at V and 6 bases at J, with 22 bases between. Germline V CDR1 and CDR2: MNHNS, SASEGT. The CDR3 protein is CATTPGTNIFQPQHF. Written as DNA, the CDR3 is TGTGCCACCACTCCCGGGACCAACATCTTTCAGCCCCAGCATTTT.

This chain links TRBV19 with TRBJ1-2; tentatively, D is TRBD1 (5 bases). V lost 8 bases, J lost 4 bases, and 11 bases lay in between. Germline values: CDR1 LNHDA, CDR2 SQIVND (reference sequence). This CDR3 region has 12 residues. The CDR3 bases are TGTGCCAGTGGGGAGGGGCTCTATGGCTACACCTTC. Its translation is CASGEGLYGYTF.

The chain combines TRBV28 with TRBJ2-2, with TRBD1 as a possible D gene (6 bases). Germline-derived CDR1 and CDR2 are MDHEN and SYDVKM. The CDR3 is 16 amino acids. Trimming left V 2 bases short and J 6 bases short, with 16 bases between. As DNA, the CDR3 is TGTGCCAGCAGTTTACTTGCCAGGGGCTGGTCCGGGGAGCTGTTTTTT. The encoded protein is CASSLLARGWSGELFF.

The V gene is TRBV11-3, the J gene TRBJ2-1; 9 nucleotides match TRBD1. The CDR3 extends over 14 amino acids. CDR1 is SGHNT, CDR2 YENEEA, per germline. V gave up 5 bases and J gave up 6 bases; unmatched junction bases: 5. The CDR3 loop is CASSARDRANEQFF. The CDR3, as DNA: TGTGCCAGCAGCGCGCGGGACAGGGCCAATGAGCAGTTCTTC.

The V call is TRBV19, the J call TRBJ1-4; D may be TRBD1 (5 bases). Trimming removed 7 bases at V and 7 bases at J, with 10 bases between. CDR1 and CDR2 from the germline V gene are LNHDA and SQIVND (reference sequence). The CDR3 runs to 12 residues. This CDR3 is CASTGGIEKLFF. CDR3 bases: TGTGCCAGTACGGGGGGGATTGAAAAACTGTTTTTT.

V is TRBV11-1 and J is TRBJ2-1; 8 bases map to TRBD2. The CDR3 is 16 amino acids. The ends lost 5 bases at V and 6 bases at J; junction bases unmatched: 12. The germline V gene encodes CDR1 SGHAT and CDR2 FQDESV (reference sequence). The CDR3 here is CASSPVVGRASNEQFF. The CDR3 nucleotides are TGTGCCAGCAGCCCAGTTGTCGGGAGGGCCTCCAATGAGCAGTTCTTC.

This clone was detected once. The chain joins TRBV30 to TRBJ2-7; 9 positions match TRBD1. CDR1 GTSNPN and CDR2 SVGIG come from the germline V gene (reference sequence). The CDR3 is made up of 14 amino acids. Trimming cost V 1 base and J 2 bases; bases outside gene matches: 3. The CDR3: CAWSAGTGTYEQYF. For the CDR3, the DNA is TGTGCCTGGAGTGCCGGGACAGGGACCTACGAGCAGTACTTC.

The chain joins TRBV11-3 to TRBJ2-2; either TRBD1 or TRBD2 may supply D (6 bases each). The ends were cut back, 5 bases at V and 9 bases at J, with 16 bases in the middle. CDR3 length: 14 amino acids. Germline V CDR1 and CDR2: SGHNT, YENEEA. This chain's CDR3 is CASSKVRGVRELFF. The CDR3 nucleotides are TGTGCCAGCAGCAAAGTTAGGGGGGTCCGGGAGCTGTTTTTT.

The chain has TRBV7-3 and TRBJ1-1; D is possibly TRBD1 (5 bases). Germline V gene data show CDR1 as SGHTA and CDR2 as FQGTGA. The CDR3 sequence is 15 residues long. Trimming cost V 4 bases and J 3 bases, with 15 bases left between them. The CDR3 sequence: CASSSDPGTDTEAFF. The CDR3 coding sequence is TGTGCCAGCAGCTCGGATCCAGGGACGGACACTGAAGCTTTCTTT. Combining the CDR3 with reference TRBV7-3 and TRBJ1-1 gives the whole variable domain GAGVSQTPSNKVTEKGKYVELRCDPISGHTALYWYRQSLGQGPEFLIYFQGTGAADDSGLPNDRFFAVRPEGSVSTLKIQRTERGDSAVYLCASSSDPGTDTEAFFGQGTRLTVV.

The chain's CDR3 is CASGELYGYTF. The DNA for the CDR3 is TGCGCCAGTGGGGAACTCTATGGCTACACCTTC. This chain joins TRBV5-1 and TRBJ1-2, with D uncertain. V was clipped by 8 bases and J by 4 bases, with 9 bases between them. This CDR3 contains 11 residues. Germline lookup yields CDR1 SGHRS and CDR2 YFSETQ. Complete variable domain (other parts from reference TRBV5-1 and TRBJ1-2): KAGVTQTPRYLIKTRGQQVTLSCSPISGHRSVSWYQQTPGQGLQFLFEYFSETQRNKGNFPGRFSGRQFSNSRSEMNVSTLELGDSALYLCASGELYGYTFGSGTRLTVV.

The chain couples TRBV2 to TRBJ2-1; TRBD1 agrees at 7 bases. The CDR3 sequence is 15 residues long. V gave up 4 bases and J gave up 4 bases; unmatched junction bases: 7. Per germline, CDR1 SNHLY and CDR2 FYNNEI. The CDR3 DNA is TGTGCCAGCAGTGGCCCGGGACAGATTTACAATGAGCAGTTCTTC. Amino acid sequence: CASSGPGQIYNEQFF.

This chain uses TRBV2 with TRBJ2-3, with D uncertain. Trimming took off 6 bases at V and 6 bases at J, with 10 bases between the two ends. Germline V gene data show CDR1 as SNHLY and CDR2 as FYNNEI. This CDR3 has 12 residues. In DNA, the CDR3 is TGTGCCAGCAGCCTGCGAACGGATACGCAGTATTTT. This codes for CASSLRTDTQYF.

The rearrangement links TRBV5-4 to TRBJ2-5; TRBD2 aligns across 9 bases. The J call may be faulty, since TRBJ2-7 better matches the DNA end. The length of the CDR3 is 16 residues. From germline, CDR1 is SGHNT and CDR2 YYREEE (reference sequence). The CDR3 DNA follows: TGTGCCAGCAGCTTGGATGGCGGGAGGGTTTCCTACGAGCAGTACTTC. Protein product: CASSLDGGRVSYEQYF.

The CDR3 here is CASREWTGPQFF. CDR3 coding DNA: TGTGCCAGCAGGGAATGGACAGGGCCGCAGTTCTTC. This rearrangement joins TRBV27 to TRBJ2-1; 8 nucleotides agree with TRBD1. The V and J ends lost 6 bases and 12 bases, in that order; junction bases with no gene match: 7. The germline V gene encodes CDR1 MNHEY and CDR2 SMNVEV (reference sequence). The CDR3 has 12 amino acids.

The genes are TRBV27 and TRBJ1-1; D ambiguous. Trimming shortened V by 3 bases and J by 6 bases, and 17 bases separated the two germline ends. The CDR3 runs to 15 residues. Germline V lookup: CDR1 MNHEY, CDR2 SMNVEV (reference sequence). CDR3: CASSFDSSWAPEAFF. CDR3 coding DNA: TGTGCCAGCAGTTTCGATTCTAGTTGGGCACCTGAAGCTTTCTTT.

The gene calls are TRBV28 and TRBJ1-1, with D possibly matching TRBD1 (6 bases). The CDR3 runs 11 residues. The V gene's germline CDR1 is MDHEN and CDR2 SYDVKM. The ends were cut back, 9 bases at V and 5 bases at J, with 10 bases in the middle. This CDR3 reads CASSTGTEAFF. As DNA, the CDR3 is TGTGCCAGTAGTACAGGGACTGAAGCTTTCTTT. The full variable domain, completed using reference TRBV28 and TRBJ1-1, is DVKVTQSSRYLVKRTGEKVFLECVQDMDHENMFWYRQDPGLGLRLIYFSYDVKMKEKGDIPEGYSVSREKKERFSLILESASTNQTSMYLCASSTGTEAFFGQGTRLTVV.

The chain uses TRBV6-6 and TRBJ1-1; D might be TRBD1 (5 bases). CDR3 length: 12 amino acids. Germline CDR1 MNHNY, CDR2 SVGAGI (reference sequence). V was shortened by 6 bases and J by 7 bases, with 12 bases between the two germline ends. CDR3 sequence: CASSLGRSEAFF. CDR3 DNA: TGTGCCAGCAGCCTGGGACGGAGTGAAGCTTTCTTT.

The CDR3 loop is CASSVGLAVPYEQYF. As DNA, the CDR3 is TGTGCCAGCAGCGTAGGACTAGCGGTTCCCTACGAGCAGTACTTC. V gene TRBV9 combines with J gene TRBJ2-5, with TRBD2 matching 9 bases. The last part of the DNA fits TRBJ2-7 better; the J call may be wrong. The CDR3 has 15 amino acids. Looked up from germline, CDR1 is SGDLS and CDR2 is YYNGEE.